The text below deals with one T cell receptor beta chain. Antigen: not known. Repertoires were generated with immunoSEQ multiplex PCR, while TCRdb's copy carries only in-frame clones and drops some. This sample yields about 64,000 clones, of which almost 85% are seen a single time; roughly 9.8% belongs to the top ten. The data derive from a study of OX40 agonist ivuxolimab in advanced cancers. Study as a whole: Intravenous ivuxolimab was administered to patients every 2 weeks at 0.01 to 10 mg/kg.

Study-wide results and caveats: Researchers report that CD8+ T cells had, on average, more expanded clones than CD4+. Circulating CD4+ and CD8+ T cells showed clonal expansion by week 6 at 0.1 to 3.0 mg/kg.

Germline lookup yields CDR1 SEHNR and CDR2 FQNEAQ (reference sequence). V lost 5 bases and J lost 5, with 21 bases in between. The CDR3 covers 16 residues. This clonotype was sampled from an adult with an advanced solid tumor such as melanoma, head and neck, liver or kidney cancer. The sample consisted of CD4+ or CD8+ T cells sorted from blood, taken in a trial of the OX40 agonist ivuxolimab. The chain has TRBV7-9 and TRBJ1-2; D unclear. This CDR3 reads CASSRLRRARPYGYTF. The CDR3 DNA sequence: TGTGCCAGCAGCCGTCTCAGACGTGCAAGACCTTATGGCTACACCTTC. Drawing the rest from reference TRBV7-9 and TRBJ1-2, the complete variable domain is DTGVSQNPRHKITKRGQNVTFRCDPISEHNRLYWYRQTLGQGPEFLTYFQNEAQLEKSRLLSDRFSAERPKGSFSTLEIQRTEQGDSAMYLCASSRLRRARPYGYTFGSGTRLTVV.